This T cell receptor beta chain comes out of a study of blood T cell repertoires in COVID-19. Study as a whole: Sites in the United States, Italy and Spain provided acute and convalescent COVID-19 samples. From T cells, B-cell-depleted T cells, or PBMCs came the material, which was cDNA or gDNA.

Using immunoSEQ multiplex PCR, the repertoire was profiled, and TCRdb retains in-frame clones only, with some absent. The table shows 100,000 to 150,000 clones, with roughly 84% occurring only once. V lost 6 bases and J 7 bases, leaving 15 bases between the germline ends. Germline CDR1 SNHLY, CDR2 FYNNEI. The CDR3 has 13 amino acids. The chain couples TRBV2 to TRBJ1-1, with D perhaps TRBD1 (6 bases). The material sequenced was peripheral blood. The source of this sequence is a woman aged 30 to 39 who had recovered from COVID-19. The CDR3, as DNA: TGTGCCAGCAGAGAGGGGGAGGGGAATGAAGCTTTCTTT. This codes for CASREGEGNEAFF.